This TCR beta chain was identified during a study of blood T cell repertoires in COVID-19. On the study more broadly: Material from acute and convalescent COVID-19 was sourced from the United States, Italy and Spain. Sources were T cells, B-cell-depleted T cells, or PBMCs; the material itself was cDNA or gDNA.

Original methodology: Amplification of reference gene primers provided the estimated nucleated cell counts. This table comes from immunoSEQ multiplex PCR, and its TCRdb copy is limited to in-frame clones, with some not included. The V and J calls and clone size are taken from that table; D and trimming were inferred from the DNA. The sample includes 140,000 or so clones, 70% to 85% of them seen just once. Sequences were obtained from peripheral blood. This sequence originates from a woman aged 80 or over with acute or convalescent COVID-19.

In DNA, the CDR3 is TGTGCCAGCAGCCGACAGGGAGACTATGGCTACACCTTC. Encoded protein: CASSRQGDYGYTF. This sequence joins TRBV12-3 or TRBV12-4 and TRBJ1-2; 7 nucleotides line up with TRBD1. The junction had 4 bases not matched to a gene; V was cut back by 6 bases and J by 3 bases. The CDR3 sequence is 13 residues long.